Listed below are T cell receptor beta chains from one sample, sequenced in a study of blood T cell repertoires in COVID-19. The data were produced by immunoSEQ multiplex PCR, yet TCRdb's version contains in-frame clones alone and is incomplete. The table records around 120,000 clones, approximately 70% of them present only once. What was sequenced was peripheral blood. The receptors originated from a man older than 75 with acute or convalescent COVID-19. The CDR3 runs from the conserved cysteine through the conserved F or W. Each record gives: D gene, clone size, V gene, J gene, CDR3 DNA, CDR3 protein. A D gene is named only where the DNA matches it firmly. For some rows the clone size is stated as once, few or many, or as a class when expanded; others skip it.

D gene: NA; clone size: NA; V gene: TRBV5-1; J gene: TRBJ2-5; CDR3 DNA: TGCGCCAGCAGCTCTAGCCCTCCCGAGACCCAGTACTTC; CDR3 protein: CASSSSPPETQYF
D gene: NA; clone size: NA; V gene: TRBV15; J gene: TRBJ2-6; CDR3 DNA: TGTGCCACCAGCAGAGAGGCTCACGGGGCCAACGTCCTGACTTTC; CDR3 protein: CATSREAHGANVLTF
D gene: NA; clone size: NA; V gene: TRBV4-1; J gene: TRBJ2-1; CDR3 DNA: TGCGCCAGCAGCCCCCCAACGGGTAGCTCCTACAATGAGCAGTTCTTC; CDR3 protein: CASSPPTGSSYNEQFF
D gene: TRBD1; clone size: once; V gene: TRBV24-1; J gene: TRBJ2-3; CDR3 DNA: TGTGCCACCAGTGATTCTTTCCCGGGACAGAACACAGATACGCAGTATTTT; CDR3 protein: CATSDSFPGQNTDTQYF
D gene: NA; clone size: NA; V gene: TRBV5-4; J gene: TRBJ2-1; CDR3 DNA: TGTGCCAGCAGCTTGGGGGTTGGTGGGAGTAGGTACAATGAGCAGTTCTTC; CDR3 protein: CASSLGVGGSRYNEQFF
D gene: NA; clone size: once; V gene: TRBV5-5; J gene: TRBJ2-7; CDR3 DNA: TGTGCCAGCAGCTTGAGCCGGACTTGGGGCGAGCAGTACTTC; CDR3 protein: CASSLSRTWGEQYF
D gene: NA; clone size: NA; V gene: TRBV6-1; J gene: TRBJ2-5; CDR3 DNA: TGTGCCAGCAGCCTTCTCCCCCAGGGGAGGGGGACCCAGTACTTC; CDR3 protein: CASSLLPQGRGTQYF
D gene: NA; clone size: NA; V gene: TRBV9; J gene: TRBJ2-3; CDR3 DNA: TGTGCCAGCAGCGTAGGGTTGGCGGGGGATACGCAGTATTTT; CDR3 protein: CASSVGLAGDTQYF
D gene: TRBD1; clone size: few; V gene: TRBV28; J gene: TRBJ2-1; CDR3 DNA: TGTGCCAGCAGTTCTGAGGGGGCGCGTGGCAATGAGCAGTTCTTC; CDR3 protein: CASSSEGARGNEQFF
D gene: TRBD2; clone size: NA; V gene: TRBV18; J gene: TRBJ2-3; CDR3 DNA: TGTGCCAGCTCACCACGAGCGGGAGGCGGTACAGATACGCAGTATTTT; CDR3 protein: CASSPRAGGGTDTQYF
D gene: NA; clone size: NA; V gene: TRBV6-6; J gene: TRBJ1-2; CDR3 DNA: TGTGCCAGCATTGCTACAGGGAGCTCCTATGGCTACACCTTC; CDR3 protein: CASIATGSSYGYTF
D gene: TRBD2; clone size: once; V gene: TRBV7-9; J gene: TRBJ2-5; CDR3 DNA: TGTGCCAGCAGCTCTGTAATAGCGGGAGGCCCAGAGACCCAGTACTTC; CDR3 protein: CASSSVIAGGPETQYF
D gene: NA; clone size: NA; V gene: TRBV24-1; J gene: TRBJ2-3; CDR3 DNA: TGTGCCACCAGTGGTCGTCAGATCAGCACAGATACGCAGTATTTT; CDR3 protein: CATSGRQISTDTQYF
D gene: NA; clone size: NA; V gene: TRBV19; J gene: TRBJ2-5; CDR3 DNA: TGTGCCAGTAGTCCCCGAGGAGGGGAAGAGACCCAGTACTTC; CDR3 protein: CASSPRGGEETQYF
D gene: TRBD1; clone size: NA; V gene: TRBV28; J gene: TRBJ1-3; CDR3 DNA: TGTGCCAGCAGTTTGACAGGGTCAGGAAACACCATATATTTT; CDR3 protein: CASSLTGSGNTIYF
D gene: TRBD2; clone size: once; V gene: TRBV11-2; J gene: TRBJ2-7; CDR3 DNA: TGTGCCAGCAGAGCCCCAAGCGGGGACGAGCAGTACTTC; CDR3 protein: CASRAPSGDEQYF
D gene: NA; clone size: NA; V gene: TRBV19; J gene: TRBJ1-1; CDR3 DNA: TGTGCCAGTAGTAAGAGAGGGAACACTGAAGCTTTCTTT; CDR3 protein: CASSKRGNTEAFF
D gene: NA; clone size: NA; V gene: TRBV6-2/TRBV6-3; J gene: TRBJ1-1; CDR3 DNA: TGTGCCAGCAGTTACCTACAGATTTCTACTGAAGCTTTCTTT; CDR3 protein: CASSYLQISTEAFF
D gene: NA; clone size: few; V gene: TRBV2; J gene: TRBJ2-1; CDR3 DNA: TGTGCCAGCAGTGAGGTACGAGGAAACAATGAGCAGTTCTTC; CDR3 protein: CASSEVRGNNEQFF
D gene: NA; clone size: NA; V gene: TRBV19; J gene: TRBJ2-6; CDR3 DNA: TGTGCCAGTAGTATTCAGGCCTCTGGGGCCAACGTCCTGACTTTC; CDR3 protein: CASSIQASGANVLTF
D gene: NA; clone size: NA; V gene: TRBV11-3; J gene: TRBJ1-3; CDR3 DNA: TGTGCCAGCTTCAATCATAGCACGGGGGAGGTTGACACCATATATTTT; CDR3 protein: CASFNHSTGEVDTIYF
D gene: NA; clone size: NA; V gene: TRBV28; J gene: TRBJ1-6; CDR3 DNA: TGTGCCAGCAGCCCGGGGGATGTGGCACCCCTCCACTTT; CDR3 protein: CASSPGDVAPLHF
D gene: NA; clone size: NA; V gene: TRBV11-2; J gene: TRBJ1-2; CDR3 DNA: TGTGCCAGCAGCCCAGACTCGACAGTAATCTATGGCTACACCTTC; CDR3 protein: CASSPDSTVIYGYTF
D gene: NA; clone size: NA; V gene: TRBV19; J gene: TRBJ1-6; CDR3 DNA: TGTGCCAGTAGTACCTCGACCGGGAATCGTTCACCCCTCCACTTT; CDR3 protein: CASSTSTGNRSPLHF
D gene: NA; clone size: NA; V gene: TRBV6-5; J gene: TRBJ2-3; CDR3 DNA: TGTGCCAGCAGCGGACTAACTAGCACAGATACGCAGTATTTT; CDR3 protein: CASSGLTSTDTQYF
D gene: NA; clone size: NA; V gene: TRBV28; J gene: TRBJ1-6; CDR3 DNA: TGTGCCAGCAGTGGAGGCACTTATAATTCACCCCTCCACTTT; CDR3 protein: CASSGGTYNSPLHF
D gene: NA; clone size: NA; V gene: TRBV27; J gene: TRBJ2-7; CDR3 DNA: TGTGCCAGCAGCCCCAGGGAATTGGGCAGTTCCGAGCAGTACTTC; CDR3 protein: CASSPRELGSSEQYF
D gene: TRBD1; clone size: NA; V gene: TRBV6-5; J gene: TRBJ1-2; CDR3 DNA: TGTGCCAGCAGTCTAACAGGGGCCTTCGAGGGCTACACCTTC; CDR3 protein: CASSLTGAFEGYTF
D gene: NA; clone size: NA; V gene: TRBV5-1; J gene: TRBJ2-5; CDR3 DNA: TGCGCCAGCAGCTCCCGGGAGACCCAGTACTTC; CDR3 protein: CASSSRETQYF
D gene: NA; clone size: NA; V gene: TRBV27; J gene: TRBJ2-5; CDR3 DNA: TGTGCCAGCAGGGCAGGGACAACATCACAAGAGACCCAGTACTTC; CDR3 protein: CASRAGTTSQETQYF
D gene: NA; clone size: few; V gene: TRBV6-5; J gene: TRBJ1-3; CDR3 DNA: TGTGCCAGCAGTTTTCTGGGGGGCTCTGGAAACACCATATATTTT; CDR3 protein: CASSFLGGSGNTIYF
D gene: NA; clone size: NA; V gene: TRBV6-2/TRBV6-3; J gene: TRBJ2-2; CDR3 DNA: TGTGCCAGCAGTTACGGTCTGCCGGCCGGGGAGCTGTTTTTT; CDR3 protein: CASSYGLPAGELFF